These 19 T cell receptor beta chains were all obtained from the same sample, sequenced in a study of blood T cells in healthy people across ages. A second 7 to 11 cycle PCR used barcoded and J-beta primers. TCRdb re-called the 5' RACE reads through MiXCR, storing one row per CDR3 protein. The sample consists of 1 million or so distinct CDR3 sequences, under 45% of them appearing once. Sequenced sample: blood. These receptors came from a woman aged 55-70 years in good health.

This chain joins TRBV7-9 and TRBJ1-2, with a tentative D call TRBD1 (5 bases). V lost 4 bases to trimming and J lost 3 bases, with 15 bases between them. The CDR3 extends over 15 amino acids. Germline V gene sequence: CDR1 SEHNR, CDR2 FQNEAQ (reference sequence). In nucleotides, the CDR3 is TGTGCCAGCAGCTCCCCGTTCAGGGCATACTATGGCTACACCTTC. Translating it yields CASSSPFRAYYGYTF.

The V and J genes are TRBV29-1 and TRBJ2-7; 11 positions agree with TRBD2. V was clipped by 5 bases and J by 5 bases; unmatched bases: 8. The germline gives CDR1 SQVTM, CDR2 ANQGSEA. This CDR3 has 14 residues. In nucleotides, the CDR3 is TGCAGCGTTAGCCTGACTAGCGGGATGCACGAGCAGTACTTC. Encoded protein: CSVSLTSGMHEQYF.

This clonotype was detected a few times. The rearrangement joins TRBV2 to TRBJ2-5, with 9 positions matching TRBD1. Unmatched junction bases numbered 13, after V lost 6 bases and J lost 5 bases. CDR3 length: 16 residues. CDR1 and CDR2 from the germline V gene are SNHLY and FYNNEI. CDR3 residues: CASSRRSGQGDETQYF. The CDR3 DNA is TGTGCCAGCAGCCGTCGGTCGGGACAGGGTGATGAGACCCAGTACTTC.

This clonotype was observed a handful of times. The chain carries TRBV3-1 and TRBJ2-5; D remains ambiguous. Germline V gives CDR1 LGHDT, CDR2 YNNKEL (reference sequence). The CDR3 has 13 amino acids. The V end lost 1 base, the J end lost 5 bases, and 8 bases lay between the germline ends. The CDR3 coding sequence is TGTGCCAGCAGCCAAGGGGCTACGGAGACCCAGTACTTC. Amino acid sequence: CASSQGATETQYF.

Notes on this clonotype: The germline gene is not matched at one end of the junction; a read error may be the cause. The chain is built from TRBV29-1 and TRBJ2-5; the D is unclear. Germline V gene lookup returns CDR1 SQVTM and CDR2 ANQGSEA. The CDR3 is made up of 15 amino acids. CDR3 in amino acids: CSAHVRSRSQGTQYF. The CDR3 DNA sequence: TGCAGCGCCCATGTGCGCAGCCGGTCCCAAGGGACCCAGTACTTC.

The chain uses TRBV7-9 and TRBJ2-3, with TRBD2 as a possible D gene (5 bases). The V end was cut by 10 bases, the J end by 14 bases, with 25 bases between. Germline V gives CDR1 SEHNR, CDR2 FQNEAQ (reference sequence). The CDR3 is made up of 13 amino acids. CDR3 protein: CATTAFAGLRRYF. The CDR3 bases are TGTGCCACCACAGCTTTTGCCGGACTCCGACGGTATTTT.

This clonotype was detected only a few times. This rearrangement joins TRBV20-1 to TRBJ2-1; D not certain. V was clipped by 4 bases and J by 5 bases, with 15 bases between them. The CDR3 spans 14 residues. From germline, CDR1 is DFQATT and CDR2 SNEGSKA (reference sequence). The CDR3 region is CSANFAREDNEQFF. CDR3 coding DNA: TGCAGTGCTAATTTCGCCCGAGAGGACAATGAGCAGTTCTTC.

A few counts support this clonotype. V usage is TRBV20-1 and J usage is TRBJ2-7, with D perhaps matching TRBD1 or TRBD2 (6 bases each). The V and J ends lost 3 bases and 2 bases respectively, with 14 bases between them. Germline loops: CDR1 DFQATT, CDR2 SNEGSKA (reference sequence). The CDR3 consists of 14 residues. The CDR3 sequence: CSARVAGHPYEQYF. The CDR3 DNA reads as TGCAGTGCTAGGGTCGCGGGACACCCCTACGAGCAGTACTTC.

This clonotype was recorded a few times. CDR3 region: CASSLAAGRGAYEQYF. CDR3 DNA sequence: TGCGCCAGCAGCTTGGCCGCCGGCAGGGGAGCCTACGAGCAGTACTTC. The chain combines TRBV5-1 with TRBJ2-7; tentative D call: TRBD1 (6 bases). CDR1 and CDR2 from the germline V gene are SGHRS and YFSETQ. V was shortened by 0 bases and J by 2 bases, with 15 bases between the two germline ends. The CDR3 loop spans 16 amino acids.

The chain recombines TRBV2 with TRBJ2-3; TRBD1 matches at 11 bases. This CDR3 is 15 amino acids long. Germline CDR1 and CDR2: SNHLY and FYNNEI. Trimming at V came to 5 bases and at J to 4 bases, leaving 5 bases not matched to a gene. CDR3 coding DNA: TGTGCCAGCAGTCTGGACAGGGGGCTAGCAGATACGCAGTATTTT. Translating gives CASSLDRGLADTQYF.

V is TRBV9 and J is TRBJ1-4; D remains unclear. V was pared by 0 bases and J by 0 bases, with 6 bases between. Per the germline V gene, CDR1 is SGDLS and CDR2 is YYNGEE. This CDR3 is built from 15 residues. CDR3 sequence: CASSVVGTTNEKLFF. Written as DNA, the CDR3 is TGTGCCAGCAGCGTAGTCGGGACAACTAATGAAAAACTGTTTTTT. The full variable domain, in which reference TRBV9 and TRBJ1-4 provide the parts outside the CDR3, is DSGVTQTPKHLITATGQRVTLRCSPRSGDLSVYWYQQSLDQGLQFLIQYYNGEERAKGNILERFSAQQFPDLHSELNLSSLELGDSALYFCASSVVGTTNEKLFFGSGTQLSVL.

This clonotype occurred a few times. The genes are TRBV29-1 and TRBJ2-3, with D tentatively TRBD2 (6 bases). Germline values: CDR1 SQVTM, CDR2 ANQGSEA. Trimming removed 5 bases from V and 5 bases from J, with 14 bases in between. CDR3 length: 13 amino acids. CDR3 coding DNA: TGCAGCGTTAAGACGGGGACTGGAGATACGCAGTATTTT. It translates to CSVKTGTGDTQYF.

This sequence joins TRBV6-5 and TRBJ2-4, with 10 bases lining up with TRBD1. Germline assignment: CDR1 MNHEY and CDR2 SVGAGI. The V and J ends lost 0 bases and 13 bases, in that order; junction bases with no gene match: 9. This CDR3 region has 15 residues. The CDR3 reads CASSYSGQGGAGQYF. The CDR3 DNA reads TGTGCCAGCAGTTACTCAGGACAGGGGGGTGCAGGGCAGTACTTC.

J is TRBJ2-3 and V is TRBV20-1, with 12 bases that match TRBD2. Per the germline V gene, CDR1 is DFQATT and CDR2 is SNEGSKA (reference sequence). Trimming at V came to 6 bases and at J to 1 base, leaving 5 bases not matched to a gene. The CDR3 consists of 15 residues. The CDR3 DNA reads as TGCAGTGCGCCTCTAGCGGGAGGGCGCACAGATACGCAGTATTTT. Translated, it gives CSAPLAGGRTDTQYF.

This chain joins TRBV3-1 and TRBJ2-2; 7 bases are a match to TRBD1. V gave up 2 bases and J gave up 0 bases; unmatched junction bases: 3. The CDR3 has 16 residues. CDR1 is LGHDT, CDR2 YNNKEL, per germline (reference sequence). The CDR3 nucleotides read TGTGCCAGCAGCCAACAGACAGGGCCGAACACCGGGGAGCTGTTTTTT. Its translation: CASSQQTGPNTGELFF.

The CDR3 spells CSASPPWDPEQFF. In DNA, the CDR3 is TGCAGTGCTAGCCCCCCTTGGGATCCTGAGCAGTTCTTC. This chain uses TRBV20-1 with TRBJ2-1; D gene ambiguous. This CDR3 has 13 residues. The germline CDR1 and CDR2 sequences are DFQATT and SNEGSKA (reference sequence). V was cut by 3 bases and J by 9 bases, with 15 bases left in between.

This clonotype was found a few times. The CDR3 nucleotides read TGTGCCAGCAGTTTAAGGACAGGGGAGCACTACGAGCAGTACTTC. As protein: CASSLRTGEHYEQYF. The rearrangement uses TRBV27 and TRBJ2-7, with 9 bases identical to TRBD1. Trimming took 2 bases from V and 3 from J; bases not matched to a gene: 5. The CDR3 sequence is 15 residues long. Germline CDR1 and CDR2: MNHEY and SMNVEV (reference sequence).

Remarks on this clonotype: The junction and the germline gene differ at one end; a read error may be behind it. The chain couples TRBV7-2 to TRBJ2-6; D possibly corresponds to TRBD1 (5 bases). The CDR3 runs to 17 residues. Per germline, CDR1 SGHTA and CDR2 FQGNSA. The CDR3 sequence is CASSTGRGISGANVLIF. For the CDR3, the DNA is TGTGCCAGCAGCACCGGTCGTGGTATCTCTGGGGCCAACGTCCTGATTTTC.

CDR3 protein: CASRDHLLEQYF. CDR3 nucleotide sequence: TGTGCCAGCAGGGACCACCTTCTCGAGCAGTACTTC. J is TRBJ2-5 and V is TRBV27; D call uncertain. TRBJ2-7 explains the end of the DNA better; the J call may be wrong. Per the germline V gene, CDR1 is MNHEY and CDR2 is SMNVEV (reference sequence). This CDR3 is built from 12 residues.